Listed below are T cell receptor beta chains from one sample, sequenced in a study of blood T cell repertoires in COVID-19. Sequencing was performed with immunoSEQ multiplex PCR; in TCRdb, only in-frame clones are kept and a portion is missing. Of a few hundred thousand clones in the sample, just over 85% were seen once. The sample was PBMCs or T cells enriched from blood (not recorded which). These receptor sequences come from a man in his thirties or forties who had recovered from COVID-19. CDR3s include the opening cysteine and the closing phenylalanine or tryptophan.

J | V | CDR3
TRBJ2-3 | TRBV9 | CASSVVSGGTDTQYF
TRBJ1-2 | TRBV7-8 | CASSHRSDYGYTF
TRBJ1-5 | TRBV4-1 | CASSQAPTGADQPQHF
TRBJ1-3 | TRBV7-9 | CASSLANFRQGAAGNTIYF
TRBJ2-1 | TRBV7-2 | CASSSGQRMGDEQFF
TRBJ1-4 | TRBV30 | CAWTSSDRGNEKLFF
TRBJ1-1 | TRBV25-1 | CASAAAWGGTEAFF
TRBJ1-4 | TRBV5-1 | CASSLGTAVEKLFF
TRBJ1-1 | TRBV21-1 | CATQTEAFF
TRBJ2-1 | TRBV5-1 | CASSLGTGYRNEQFF
TRBJ2-5 | TRBV24-1 | CATSDLQQDQETQYF
TRBJ2-7 | TRBV11-2 | CASSLLSPINEQYF
TRBJ1-2 | TRBV11-2 | CASSLAGIGYTF
TRBJ2-5 | TRBV28 | CASNSQGDKQETQYF
TRBJ2-5 | TRBV30 | CAWFRLAQETQYF
TRBJ2-3 | TRBV19 | CASSSGLGLASTDTQYF
TRBJ1-4 | TRBV6-1 | CASSEGGLPLFF
TRBJ2-2 | TRBV9 | CASSKRTSGGTNTGELFF
TRBJ2-7 | TRBV14 | CASSLNPGRQYF
TRBJ2-1 | TRBV15 | CATSRGFTSGRRVSEQFF
TRBJ1-5 | TRBV19 | CASSGRQGFQPQHF
TRBJ2-3 | TRBV11-3 | CASSPRDYNRDTQYF
TRBJ1-2 | TRBV6-5 | CASSYGGNGYTF
TRBJ1-4 | TRBV4-1 | CASSQVINEKLFF
TRBJ2-3 | TRBV2 | CASRGLAGRNTDTQYF
TRBJ1-3 | TRBV14 | CATARTAVNTIYF
TRBJ2-3 | TRBV27 | CASNQRPGGLGTDTQYF
TRBJ1-1 | TRBV19 | CASSSPGHVNTEAFF
TRBJ2-5 | TRBV2 | CASLRRGQGGETQYF
TRBJ2-3 | TRBV11-1 | CASSLAGRRGAGDTQYF
TRBJ1-5 | TRBV2 | CASSKDRGGNQPQHF
TRBJ2-2 | TRBV14 | CASRSVSGGSTGELFF
TRBJ2-1 | TRBV28 | CASSSPVGASGGAYNEQFF
TRBJ1-1 | TRBV21-1 | CASSRCRGSLNTEAFF
TRBJ2-2 | TRBV7-9 | CASSPGLAITGELFF